These T cell receptor beta chains were read from a single sample in a study of T cells after yellow fever vaccination. MiXCR, applied by TCRdb to the 5' RACE reads, yields one record per CDR3 protein. The sample records about 320,000 distinct CDR3 sequences, approximately 4% being singletons. The input for sequencing was PBMCs, taken 15 days after the yellow fever booster vaccination. These receptors all come from a man younger than 35 who received the YFV17D yellow fever vaccine. Each CDR3 is given with its conserved first and last residue. A D gene is named only where the DNA matches it firmly. Part of the rows lack a size; the others show once, few, many or a class for expanded clones.

v_call: TRBV4-2
d_call: -
j_call: TRBJ1-3
clone_size: many
cdr3_aa: CASSQDLGNTIYF
cdr3_nt: TGTGCCAGCAGCCAAGATCTTGGAAACACCATATATTTT

v_call: TRBV5-1
d_call: -
j_call: TRBJ1-2
clone_size: -
cdr3_aa: CASSLPSGGGYTF
cdr3_nt: TGCGCCAGCAGCTTACCGTCCGGAGGCGGCTACACCTTC

v_call: TRBV6-5
d_call: -
j_call: TRBJ1-2
clone_size: many
cdr3_aa: CASTPGTEAYGYTF
cdr3_nt: TGTGCCAGCACCCCTGGGACGGAGGCGTATGGCTACACCTTC

v_call: TRBV10-2
d_call: -
j_call: TRBJ2-7
clone_size: few
cdr3_aa: CASSREVYEQYF
cdr3_nt: TGCGCCAGCTCCAGGGAAGTCTACGAGCAGTACTTC

v_call: TRBV19
d_call: TRBD1
j_call: TRBJ1-2
clone_size: few
cdr3_aa: CASRQGLNYGYTF
cdr3_nt: TGTGCCAGTCGACAGGGCCTTAACTATGGCTACACCTTC

v_call: TRBV3-1
d_call: TRBD1
j_call: TRBJ1-2
clone_size: -
cdr3_aa: CASSQNRGGWGYTF
cdr3_nt: TGTGCCAGCAGCCAAAACAGGGGAGGATGGGGCTACACCTTC

v_call: TRBV6-5
d_call: -
j_call: TRBJ2-5
clone_size: few
cdr3_aa: CASSFHPRGQETQYF
cdr3_nt: TGTGCCAGCAGTTTCCACCCCCGGGGACAAGAGACCCAGTACTTC

v_call: TRBV18
d_call: -
j_call: TRBJ1-1
clone_size: -
cdr3_aa: CASSSTQDTEAFF
cdr3_nt: TGTGCCAGCTCATCGACACAAGACACTGAAGCTTTCTTT

v_call: TRBV10-3
d_call: -
j_call: TRBJ1-1
clone_size: many
cdr3_aa: CASQGSTEAFF
cdr3_nt: TGTGCCAGCCAGGGCAGCACTGAAGCTTTCTTT

v_call: TRBV13
d_call: -
j_call: TRBJ1-5
clone_size: -
cdr3_aa: CASSLRGSMDQPQHF
cdr3_nt: TGTGCCAGCAGCTTAAGGGGTAGTATGGATCAGCCCCAGCATTTT

v_call: TRBV4-2
d_call: TRBD1
j_call: TRBJ1-2
clone_size: many
cdr3_aa: CASSQGEGAYGYTF
cdr3_nt: TGTGCCAGCAGCCAAGGGGAGGGGGCATATGGCTACACCTTC

v_call: TRBV7-9
d_call: TRBD1
j_call: TRBJ1-5
clone_size: many
cdr3_aa: CASSSRQGGQPQHF
cdr3_nt: TGTGCCAGCAGCTCCCGACAGGGTGGTCAGCCCCAGCATTTT

v_call: TRBV27
d_call: -
j_call: TRBJ1-2
clone_size: few
cdr3_aa: CASSPDRRGNGYTF
cdr3_nt: TGTGCCAGCAGTCCCGACCGGAGGGGTAATGGCTACACCTTC

v_call: TRBV5-1
d_call: TRBD1
j_call: TRBJ2-1
clone_size: -
cdr3_aa: CASSLAGTGIYNEQFF
cdr3_nt: TGCGCCAGCAGCTTGGCCGGGACAGGGATTTACAATGAGCAGTTCTTC

v_call: TRBV5-1
d_call: TRBD2
j_call: TRBJ2-1
clone_size: -
cdr3_aa: CASRSSGGHNEQFF
cdr3_nt: TGCGCCAGCAGATCTAGCGGGGGCCACAATGAGCAGTTCTTC

v_call: TRBV20-1
d_call: -
j_call: TRBJ2-4
clone_size: many
cdr3_aa: CSASMDIQYF
cdr3_nt: TGCAGTGCTAGTATGGACATTCAGTACTTC

v_call: TRBV21-1
d_call: -
j_call: TRBJ1-3
clone_size: -
cdr3_aa: CASSRILKGSGNTIYF
cdr3_nt: TGTGCCAGCAGCAGGATCCTTAAGGGTTCTGGAAACACCATATATTTT

v_call: TRBV9
d_call: TRBD2
j_call: TRBJ2-2
clone_size: many
cdr3_aa: CASSRKAGDLYTGELFF
cdr3_nt: TGTGCCAGCAGCCGAAAGGCGGGGGACCTGTACACCGGGGAGCTGTTTTTT

v_call: TRBV5-1
d_call: -
j_call: TRBJ1-5
clone_size: many
cdr3_aa: CASSPGDSNQPQHF
cdr3_nt: TGCGCCAGCAGCCCTGGAGATAGCAATCAGCCCCAGCATTTT

v_call: TRBV6-2/TRBV6-3
d_call: -
j_call: TRBJ1-1
clone_size: many
cdr3_aa: CASRNQQGYTEAFF
cdr3_nt: TGTGCCAGCAGAAACCAACAGGGTTACACTGAAGCTTTCTTT

v_call: TRBV6-2/TRBV6-3
d_call: -
j_call: TRBJ2-7
clone_size: few
cdr3_aa: CASTTSRDPITPYEQYF
cdr3_nt: TGTGCCAGCACCACATCCCGGGACCCGATCACCCCGTACGAGCAGTACTTC

v_call: TRBV29-1
d_call: TRBD2
j_call: TRBJ2-1
clone_size: many
cdr3_aa: CSGLAGDSYNEQFF
cdr3_nt: TGCAGCGGGCTAGCGGGGGACTCCTACAATGAGCAGTTCTTC